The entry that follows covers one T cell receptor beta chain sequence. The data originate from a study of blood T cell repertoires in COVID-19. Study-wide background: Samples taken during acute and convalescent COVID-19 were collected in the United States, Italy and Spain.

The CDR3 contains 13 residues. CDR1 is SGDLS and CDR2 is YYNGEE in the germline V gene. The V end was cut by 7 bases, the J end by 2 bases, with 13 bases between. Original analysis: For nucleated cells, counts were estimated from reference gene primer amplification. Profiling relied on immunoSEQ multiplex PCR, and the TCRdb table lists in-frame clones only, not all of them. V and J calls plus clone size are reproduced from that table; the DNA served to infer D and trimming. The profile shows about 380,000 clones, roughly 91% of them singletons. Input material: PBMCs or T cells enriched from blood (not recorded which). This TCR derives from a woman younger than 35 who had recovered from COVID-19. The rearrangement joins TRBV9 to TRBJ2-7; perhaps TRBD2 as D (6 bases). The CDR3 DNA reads TGTGCCAGCGGGGGGACCACCCCCTACGAGCAGTACTTC. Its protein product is CASGGTTPYEQYF.